This record concerns one TCR beta chain sequence. Its specificity is not known. The data were taken from a study of cytomegalovirus exposure and HLA in healthy donors. Overall study context: Of several hundred genotyped donors, about 80% clustered with self-reported Caucasian donors.

PCR was performed using 60 Vbeta and 13 Jbeta primers. The data were produced by immunoSEQ multiplex PCR, yet TCRdb's version contains in-frame clones alone and is incomplete. The top ten clones hold approximately 5.6% of a sample with about 170,000 clones, 73% of them seen once. Whole-study results and caveats: In vitro work confirmed that a few CMV-associated chains recognize CMV antigens.

This sequence was found in a young woman in good health and CMV-seropositive. The source material was PBMCs.

Here the CDR3 DNA reads TGTGCTAGTGGACAGGGGGTGCGTAGTGAAGCTTTCTTT. Protein product: CASGQGVRSEAFF. The chain recombines TRBV12-5 with TRBJ1-1; 8 bases match TRBD1. Germline assignment: CDR1 LGHNT and CDR2 FRNRAP. CDR3 length: 13 residues. Germline trimming cut 6 bases from V and 7 bases from J; bases unmatched to any gene: 7. The full variable domain, in which reference TRBV12-5 and TRBJ1-1 provide the parts outside the CDR3, is DARVTQTPRHKVTEMGQEVTMRCQPILGHNTVFWYRQTMMQGLELLAYFRNRAPLDDSGMPKDRFSAEMPDATLATLKIQPSEPRDSAVYFCASGQGVRSEAFFGQGTRLTVV.